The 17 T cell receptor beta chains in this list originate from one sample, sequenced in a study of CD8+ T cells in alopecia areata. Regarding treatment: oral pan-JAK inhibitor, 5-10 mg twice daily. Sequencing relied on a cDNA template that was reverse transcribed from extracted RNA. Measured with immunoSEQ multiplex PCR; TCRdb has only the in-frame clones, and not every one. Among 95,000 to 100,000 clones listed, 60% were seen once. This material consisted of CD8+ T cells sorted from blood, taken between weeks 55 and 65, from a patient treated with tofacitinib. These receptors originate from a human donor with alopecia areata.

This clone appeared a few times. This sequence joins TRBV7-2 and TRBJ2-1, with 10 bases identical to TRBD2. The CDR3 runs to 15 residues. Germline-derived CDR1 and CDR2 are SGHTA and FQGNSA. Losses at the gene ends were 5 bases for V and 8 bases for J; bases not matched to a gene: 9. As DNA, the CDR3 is TGTGCCAGCAGCCCGCCCGGGACTAGCGACGATGAGCAGTTCTTC. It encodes CASSPPGTSDDEQFF.

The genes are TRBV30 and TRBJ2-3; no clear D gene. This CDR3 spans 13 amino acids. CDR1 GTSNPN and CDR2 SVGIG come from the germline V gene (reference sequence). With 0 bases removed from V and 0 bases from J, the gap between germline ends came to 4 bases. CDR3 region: CAWSVASTDTQYF. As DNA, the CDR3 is TGTGCCTGGAGTGTCGCTAGCACAGATACGCAGTATTTT.

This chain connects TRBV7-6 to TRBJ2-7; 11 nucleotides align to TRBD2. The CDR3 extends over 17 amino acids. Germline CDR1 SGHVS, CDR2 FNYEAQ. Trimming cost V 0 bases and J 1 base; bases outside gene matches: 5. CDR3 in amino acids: CASSLASGGDNSYEQYF. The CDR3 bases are TGTGCCAGCAGCTTAGCTAGCGGGGGGGATAATTCCTACGAGCAGTACTTC.

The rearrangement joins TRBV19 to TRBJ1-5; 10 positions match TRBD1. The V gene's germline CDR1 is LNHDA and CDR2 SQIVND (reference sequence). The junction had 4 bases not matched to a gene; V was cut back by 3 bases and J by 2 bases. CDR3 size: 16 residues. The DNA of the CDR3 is TGTGCCAGTAGTATCTTCGGGACAGGGGGCAATCAGCCCCAGCATTTT. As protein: CASSIFGTGGNQPQHF. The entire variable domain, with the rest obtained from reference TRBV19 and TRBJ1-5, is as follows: DGGITQSPKYLFRKEGQNVTLSCEQNLNHDAMYWYRQDPGQGLRLIYYSQIVNDFQKGDIAEGYSVSREKKESFPLTVTSAQKNPTAFYLCASSIFGTGGNQPQHFGDGTRLSIL.

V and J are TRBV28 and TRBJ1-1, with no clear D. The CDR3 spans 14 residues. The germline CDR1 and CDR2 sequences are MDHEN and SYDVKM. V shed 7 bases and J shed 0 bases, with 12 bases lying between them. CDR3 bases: TGTGCCAGCACCATAACCGGGTTGAACACTGAAGCTTTCTTT. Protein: CASTITGLNTEAFF.

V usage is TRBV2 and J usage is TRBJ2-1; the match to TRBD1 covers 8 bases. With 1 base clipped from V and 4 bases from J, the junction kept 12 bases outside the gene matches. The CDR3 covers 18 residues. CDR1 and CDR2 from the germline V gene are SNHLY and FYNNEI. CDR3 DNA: TGTGCCAGCAGTGAAGTCCTTGGAAGGACAGGGAGTTACAATGAGCAGTTCTTC. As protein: CASSEVLGRTGSYNEQFF.

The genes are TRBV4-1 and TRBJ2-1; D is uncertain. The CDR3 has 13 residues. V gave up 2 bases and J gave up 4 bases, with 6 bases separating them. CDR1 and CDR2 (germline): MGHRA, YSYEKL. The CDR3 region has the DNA TGCGCCAGCAGCCAAATCCAATACAATGAGCAGTTCTTC. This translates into CASSQIQYNEQFF.

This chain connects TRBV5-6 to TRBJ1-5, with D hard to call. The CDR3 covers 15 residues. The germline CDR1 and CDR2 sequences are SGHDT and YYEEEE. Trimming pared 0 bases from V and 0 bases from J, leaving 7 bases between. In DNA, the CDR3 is TGTGCCAGCAGCTTGGGGCGGATTAGCAATCAGCCCCAGCATTTT. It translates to CASSLGRISNQPQHF. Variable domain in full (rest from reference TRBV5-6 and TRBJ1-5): DAGVTQSPTHLIKTRGQQVTLRCSPKSGHDTVSWYQQALGQGPQFIFQYYEEEERQRGNFPDRFSGHQFPNYSSELNVNALLLGDSALYLCASSLGRISNQPQHFGDGTRLSIL.

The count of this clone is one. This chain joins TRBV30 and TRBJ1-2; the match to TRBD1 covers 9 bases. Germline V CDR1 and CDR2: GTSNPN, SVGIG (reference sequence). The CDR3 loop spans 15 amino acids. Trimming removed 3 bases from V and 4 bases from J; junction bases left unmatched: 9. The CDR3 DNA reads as TGTGCCTGGAGCGAGGGGGGACAGGGAGCCTATGGCTACACCTTC. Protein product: CAWSEGGQGAYGYTF.

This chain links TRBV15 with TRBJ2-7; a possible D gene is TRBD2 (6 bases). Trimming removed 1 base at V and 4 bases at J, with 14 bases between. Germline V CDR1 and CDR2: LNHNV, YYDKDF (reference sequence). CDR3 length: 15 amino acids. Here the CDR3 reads CATSRALAYGYEQYF. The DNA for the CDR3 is TGTGCCACCAGCAGAGCGCTAGCGTATGGTTACGAGCAGTACTTC. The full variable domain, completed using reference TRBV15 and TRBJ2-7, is DAMVIQNPRYQVTQFGKPVTLSCSQTLNHNVMYWYQQKSSQAPKLLFHYYDKDFNNEADTPDNFQSRRPNTSFCFLDIRSPGLGDTAMYLCATSRALAYGYEQYFGPGTRLTVT.

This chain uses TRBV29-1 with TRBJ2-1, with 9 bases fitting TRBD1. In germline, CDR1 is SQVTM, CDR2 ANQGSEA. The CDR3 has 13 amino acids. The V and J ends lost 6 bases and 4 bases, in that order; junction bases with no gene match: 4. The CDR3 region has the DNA TGCAGCGTGTGGACAGGGGAATACAATGAGCAGTTCTTC. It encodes CSVWTGEYNEQFF.

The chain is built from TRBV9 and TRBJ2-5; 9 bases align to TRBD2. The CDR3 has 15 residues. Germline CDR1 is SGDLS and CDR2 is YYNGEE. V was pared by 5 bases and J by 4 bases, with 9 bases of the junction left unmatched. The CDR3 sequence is CASSVSGGIGETQYF. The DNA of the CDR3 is TGTGCCAGCAGTGTGAGCGGGGGGATAGGAGAGACCCAGTACTTC.

In nucleotides, the CDR3 is TGTGCCAGCAGCACAGGGGGCGCGGGTCAGCCCCAGCATTTT. Translating gives CASSTGGAGQPQHF. The chain is built from TRBV6-5 and TRBJ1-5; TRBD1 agrees at 9 bases. The CDR3 is made up of 14 amino acids. Per the germline V gene, CDR1 is MNHEY and CDR2 is SVGAGI. The junction had 6 bases not matched to a gene; V was cut back by 6 bases and J by 6 bases.

The DNA for the CDR3 is TGTGCCAGCAGTCCCCGGACTGATCAGCCCCAGCATTTT. Protein sequence: CASSPRTDQPQHF. The chain uses TRBV7-9 and TRBJ1-5; no clear D. CDR3 length equals 13 residues. Germline CDR1 and CDR2: SEHNR and FQNEAQ (reference sequence). V was pared by 6 bases and J by 5 bases, with 11 bases between.

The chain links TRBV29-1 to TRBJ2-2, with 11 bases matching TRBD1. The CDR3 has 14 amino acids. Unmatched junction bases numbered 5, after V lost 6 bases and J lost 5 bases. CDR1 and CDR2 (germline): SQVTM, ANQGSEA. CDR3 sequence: CSVADRGRTGELFF. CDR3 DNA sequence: TGCAGCGTCGCGGACAGGGGGCGAACCGGGGAGCTGTTTTTT.

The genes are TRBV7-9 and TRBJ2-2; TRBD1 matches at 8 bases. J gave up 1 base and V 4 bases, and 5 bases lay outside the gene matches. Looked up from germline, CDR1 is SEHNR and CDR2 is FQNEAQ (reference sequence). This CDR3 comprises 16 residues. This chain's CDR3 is CASSYPGTGNTGELFF. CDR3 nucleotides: TGTGCCAGCAGCTATCCCGGGACAGGGAACACCGGGGAGCTGTTTTTT.

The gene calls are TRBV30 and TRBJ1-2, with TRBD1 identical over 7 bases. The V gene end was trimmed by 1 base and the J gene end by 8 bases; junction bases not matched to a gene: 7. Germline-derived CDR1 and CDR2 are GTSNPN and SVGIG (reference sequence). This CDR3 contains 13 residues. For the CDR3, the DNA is TGTGCCTGGAGTGATACAGGGGCAGGCGGCTACACCTTC. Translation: CAWSDTGAGGYTF.